The 29 T cell receptor beta chains presented below share a single source sample, sequenced in a study of technical replicates of blood from a handful of donors (dated 2017 in TCRdb). The protocol used for the library was the immunoSEQ multiplex PCR assay. Held by TCRdb, this immuneACCESS table contains in-frame sequences only and omits some clones. Under half of the omission traces to an unresolved V gene where checked; the cause of the rest is unknown. The sample table records roughly 59,000 clones; more than 75% of these occur just once. The top ten clones comprise about 4.8% of the sample. The source material was PBMCs. The source is a human donor in good health. Some clones in this sample may be carry-over from other donors' samples.

This sequence joins TRBV27 and TRBJ1-2; D uncertain. Per the germline V gene, CDR1 is MNHEY and CDR2 is SMNVEV (reference sequence). This CDR3 contains 15 residues. The V gene lost 6 bases and the J gene lost 2 bases, with 16 bases spanning the gap. In DNA, the CDR3 is TGTGCCAGCAGCACTGGTGGAGGGCTCAACTATGGCTACACCTTC. It is translated as CASSTGGGLNYGYTF.

The chain carries TRBV5-1 and TRBJ2-1; D may be TRBD1 (6 bases). With 3 bases removed from V and 3 bases from J, the gap between germline ends came to 7 bases. This CDR3 comprises 13 residues. CDR1 SGHRS and CDR2 YFSETQ come from the germline V gene. This chain's CDR3 is CASSSDSYNEQFF. CDR3 nucleotides: TGCGCCAGCAGCTCGGACAGCTACAATGAGCAGTTCTTC.

V and J are TRBV19 and TRBJ1-2; D is ambiguous. The CDR3 sequence is 12 residues long. Germline CDR1 is LNHDA and CDR2 is SQIVND (reference sequence). V was cut by 1 base and J by 3 bases, with 3 bases left in between. CDR3 in DNA: TGTGCCAGTAGTATAGCGTACTATGGCTACACCTTC. This codes for CASSIAYYGYTF.

This clone has a handful of counts. This rearrangement joins TRBV5-1 to TRBJ1-1; D is unclear. Trimming shortened V by 2 bases and J by 1 base, and 9 bases separated the two germline ends. Germline values: CDR1 SGHRS, CDR2 YFSETQ. The CDR3 consists of 14 residues. CDR3 in amino acids: CASSFEHPNTEAFF. The CDR3 bases are TGCGCCAGCAGCTTCGAGCACCCGAACACTGAAGCTTTCTTT.

V is TRBV2 and J is TRBJ2-7; 9 bases map to TRBD1. Trimming removed 4 bases from V and 3 bases from J; junction bases left unmatched: 7. Per germline, CDR1 SNHLY and CDR2 FYNNEI. CDR3 length equals 15 residues. This CDR3 reads CASSGSGTGSYEQYF. Written as DNA, the CDR3 is TGTGCCAGCAGTGGCTCCGGGACAGGGAGCTACGAGCAGTACTTC.

The gene calls are TRBV5-1 and TRBJ1-2; D is perhaps TRBD1 (6 bases). The CDR3 spans 16 residues. The V gene lost 2 bases and the J gene lost 1 base, with 15 bases spanning the gap. Germline V gene sequence: CDR1 SGHRS, CDR2 YFSETQ. Here the CDR3 reads CASSFRQGPINYGYTF. CDR3 bases: TGCGCCAGCAGCTTCAGGCAGGGGCCAATTAACTATGGCTACACCTTC.

This sequence joins TRBV2 and TRBJ2-5; no firm D call. The CDR3 runs to 15 residues. V dropped 8 bases and J dropped 0 bases, with 16 bases sitting between them. CDR1 is SNHLY and CDR2 is FYNNEI in the germline V gene. In DNA form, the CDR3 reads TGTGCCAGCCAGACTTCTCCTATGTACCAAGAGACCCAGTACTTC. Protein product: CASQTSPMYQETQYF.

This clone was seen a few times. This chain's CDR3 is CASHRDNSYEQYF. The CDR3 bases are TGTGCCAGCCATAGGGACAACTCCTACGAGCAGTACTTC. The chain couples TRBV2 to TRBJ2-7; D is perhaps TRBD1 (6 bases). The CDR3 runs to 13 residues. Germline CDR1 reads SNHLY; CDR2 reads FYNNEI. V lost 8 bases and J lost 0, with 11 bases in between.

This chain links TRBV7-2 with TRBJ2-7; D ambiguous. Trimming stripped 2 bases from V and 1 base from J, with 9 bases between. Germline V lookup: CDR1 SGHTA, CDR2 FQGNSA. There are 14 residues in the CDR3. The CDR3, as DNA: TGTGCCAGCAGCTTAAGCGCCGGGTCCTACGAGCAGTACTTC. It codes for CASSLSAGSYEQYF.

The chain uses TRBV7-8 and TRBJ2-7, with D perhaps TRBD2 (7 bases). The V end was cut by 3 bases, the J end by 1 base, with 13 bases between. This CDR3 comprises 15 residues. Germline CDR1 and CDR2: SGHVS and FQNEAQ. The CDR3 DNA reads TGTGCCAGCAGCTTCCAAGGGGGGGGTTCCTACGAGCAGTACTTC. It is translated as CASSFQGGGSYEQYF.

The chain is built from TRBV6-1 and TRBJ1-1; 12 positions match TRBD1. J lost 4 bases, V lost 4 bases, and 10 bases had no gene match. This CDR3 comprises 17 residues. CDR1 is MNHNS, CDR2 SASEGT, per germline. The chain's CDR3 is CASSATPGQGAGTEAFF. Written as DNA, the CDR3 is TGTGCCAGCAGTGCCACGCCGGGACAGGGGGCCGGCACTGAAGCTTTCTTT.

DNA of the CDR3: TGTGCCAGCAGCGGGGGTAGTAAAAACATTCAGTACTTC. Its translation: CASSGGSKNIQYF. The chain uses TRBV6-1 and TRBJ2-4; D is possibly TRBD2 (6 bases). Germline-derived CDR1 and CDR2 are MNHNS and SASEGT. This CDR3 is built from 13 residues. The germline V and J ends were trimmed by 6 bases and 4 bases, with 10 bases remaining between them.

The rearrangement links TRBV4-1 to TRBJ2-2; maybe TRBD1 (6 bases). V was pared by 3 bases and J by 2 bases, with 16 bases between. Germline V gives CDR1 MGHRA, CDR2 YSYEKL. The CDR3 is 17 residues long. The CDR3 loop is CASSHLGQWGNTGELFF. The CDR3 bases are TGCGCCAGCAGCCATTTAGGACAGTGGGGTAACACCGGGGAGCTGTTTTTT.

This clone was counted a few times. The chain employs TRBV19 and TRBJ1-5; TRBD1 matches 7 bases. The CDR3 runs to 17 residues. V lost 7 bases and J lost 5; bases outside the gene matches: 17. The germline gives CDR1 LNHDA, CDR2 SQIVND (reference sequence). CDR3 bases: TGTGCCAGTATCCCGAGGATTACCGGGACAGCATATCAGCCCCAGCATTTT. This sequence encodes CASIPRITGTAYQPQHF.

V and J are TRBV5-1 and TRBJ1-2; D ambiguous. Germline V lookup: CDR1 SGHRS, CDR2 YFSETQ. There are 13 residues in the CDR3. V dropped 4 bases and J dropped 2 bases, with 9 bases sitting between them. The CDR3 DNA sequence: TGCGCCAGCAGCCGGGATTCCAACTATGGCTACACCTTC. Translation: CASSRDSNYGYTF.

Judged by abundance, this clone is medium-sized. The chain links TRBV12-5 to TRBJ1-5; D is ambiguous. The CDR3 runs to 15 residues. V was clipped by 5 bases and J by 2 bases, with 13 bases between them. Germline-derived CDR1 and CDR2 are LGHNT and FRNRAP. CDR3 DNA sequence: TGTGCTAGTGGTCAGACCGGAGTGCGCAATCAGCCCCAGCATTTT. It encodes CASGQTGVRNQPQHF.

This clone was seen a single time. The genes are TRBV5-1 and TRBJ2-1; no clear D gene. Trimming took 1 base from V and 8 from J, leaving 4 bases between them. This CDR3 contains 11 residues. The germline gives CDR1 SGHRS, CDR2 YFSETQ. The CDR3 is CASSLFYEQFF. CDR3 DNA: TGCGCCAGCAGCTTGTTCTATGAGCAGTTCTTC. The whole variable domain, filled in from reference TRBV5-1 and TRBJ2-1, reads KAGVTQTPRYLIKTRGQQVTLSCSPISGHRSVSWYQQTPGQGLQFLFEYFSETQRNKGNFPGRFSGRQFSNSRSEMNVSTLELGDSALYLCASSLFYEQFFGPGTRLTVL.

The rearrangement links TRBV2 to TRBJ1-5; possible D gene TRBD1, 6 bases. Germline V gene lookup returns CDR1 SNHLY and CDR2 FYNNEI. The CDR3 spans 15 residues. Trimming took off 4 bases at V and 1 base at J, with 11 bases between the two ends. CDR3 region: CASSGQGLSNQPQHF. CDR3 nucleotides: TGTGCCAGCAGTGGCCAGGGGCTCAGCAATCAGCCCCAGCATTTT.

The chain uses TRBV5-1 and TRBJ2-7; 8 bases are a match to TRBD1. V was pared by 2 bases and J by 1 base, with 2 bases of the junction left unmatched. Germline V gene sequence: CDR1 SGHRS, CDR2 YFSETQ. CDR3 size: 14 residues. The CDR3 spells CASSFGTGSYEQYF. The CDR3 bases are TGCGCCAGCAGCTTTGGGACAGGATCCTACGAGCAGTACTTC.

This chain links TRBV7-2 with TRBJ2-3, with a possible D match to TRBD1 (5 bases). Between the trimmed V and J ends, which lost 1 base and 2 bases, there was a span of 10 bases. CDR3 size: 15 residues. CDR1 and CDR2 (germline): SGHTA, FQGNSA. This CDR3 reads CASSLGAGNTDTQYF. The CDR3 DNA is TGTGCCAGCAGCTTAGGGGCAGGGAACACAGATACGCAGTATTTT. Together with reference TRBV7-2 and TRBJ2-3, the CDR3 gives the full variable domain: GAGVSQSPSNKVTEKGKDVELRCDPISGHTALYWYRQSLGQGLEFLIYFQGNSAPDKSGLPSDRFSAERTGGSVSTLTIQRTQQEDSAVYLCASSLGAGNTDTQYFGPGTRLTVL.

CDR3 sequence: CAIRGQGARTGELFF. Here the CDR3 DNA reads TGTGCCATCAGAGGACAGGGGGCGCGTACCGGGGAGCTGTTTTTT. This rearrangement joins TRBV10-3 to TRBJ2-2, with 11 bases fitting TRBD1. This CDR3 is built from 15 residues. After removal of 6 bases from V and 5 bases from J, the junction contained 5 bases not matched to a gene. Germline-derived CDR1 and CDR2 are ENHRY and SYGVKD.

This sequence joins TRBV11-2 and TRBJ2-7; the match to TRBD2 covers 9 bases. There are 15 residues in the CDR3. Germline CDR1 SGHAT, CDR2 FQNNGV. After removal of 1 base from V and 1 base from J, the junction contained 2 bases not matched to a gene. The CDR3 DNA is TGTGCCAGCAGCTTAGGTGCGGGAGGGTCCTACGAGCAGTACTTC. Translation gives CASSLGAGGSYEQYF.

Judged by abundance, this clone is medium-sized. V and J are TRBV5-4 and TRBJ2-7, with 7 bases identical to TRBD1. CDR3 size: 15 residues. V was clipped by 0 bases and J by 5 bases; unmatched bases: 8. The germline CDR1 and CDR2 sequences are SGHNT and YYREEE (reference sequence). CDR3 in DNA: TGTGCCAGCAGCTTGGAGGGGGCAGGGGGACACGAGCAGTACTTC. Its translation: CASSLEGAGGHEQYF.

This chain connects TRBV19 to TRBJ1-1; D might be TRBD1 (5 bases). Germline lookup yields CDR1 LNHDA and CDR2 SQIVND (reference sequence). V was shortened by 0 bases and J by 9 bases, with 17 bases between the two germline ends. There are 15 residues in the CDR3. This chain's CDR3 is CASSIDQGRTLKAFF. Written as DNA, the CDR3 is TGTGCCAGTAGTATAGATCAGGGCAGAACACTGAAAGCTTTCTTT.

CDR3: CASSGQDLYNSPLHF. The CDR3 region has the DNA TGTGCCAGCTCGGGACAGGACCTCTACAATTCACCCCTCCACTTT. The chain links TRBV18 to TRBJ1-6; 8 bases line up with TRBD1. The CDR3 is 15 amino acids. V shed 6 bases and J 7 bases; nucleotides not matched to a gene: 8. The germline V gene encodes CDR1 KGHSH and CDR2 LQKENI.

This clone was recorded many times. This chain connects TRBV7-6 to TRBJ1-5; D gene ambiguous. V lost 2 bases, J lost 7 bases, and 6 bases lay in between. The CDR3 consists of 12 residues. Germline CDR1 reads SGHVS; CDR2 reads FNYEAQ. CDR3 sequence reads: CASSLPGQPQHF. The CDR3 DNA is TGTGCCAGCAGCTTACCTGGCCAGCCCCAGCATTTT.

This clone was seen just once. This rearrangement joins TRBV5-1 to TRBJ2-1; 9 nucleotides line up with TRBD1. The CDR3 has 15 amino acids. Germline CDR1 reads SGHRS; CDR2 reads YFSETQ. V lost 4 bases to trimming and J lost 6 bases; unmatched junction nucleotides: 8. The CDR3: CASSAPDRGGNEQFF. For the CDR3, the DNA is TGCGCCAGCAGCGCCCCGGACAGGGGTGGCAATGAGCAGTTCTTC.

The chain is built from TRBV2 and TRBJ2-7; 10 positions match TRBD2. Germline CDR1 and CDR2: SNHLY and FYNNEI. J lost 5 bases, V lost 1 base, and 8 bases had no gene match. The CDR3 covers 16 residues. CDR3 DNA: TGTGCCAGCAGTGAAGGAGTAGCGGGGGGCTGGGACGAGCAGTACTTC. It specifies CASSEGVAGGWDEQYF.

This clone was picked up one time. V gene TRBV11-1 combines with J gene TRBJ2-7; 9 bases match TRBD2. The V gene end was trimmed by 5 bases and the J gene end by 6 bases; junction bases not matched to a gene: 11. The CDR3 contains 15 residues. Germline CDR1 SGHAT, CDR2 FQDESV (reference sequence). The CDR3 protein is CASSPLGLATGEQYF. CDR3 sequence (DNA): TGTGCCAGCAGCCCGTTGGGACTAGCTACGGGCGAGCAGTACTTC. The variable domain in full, with the rest retrieved from reference TRBV11-1 and TRBJ2-7, is EAEVAQSPRYKITEKSQAVAFWCDPISGHATLYWYRQILGQGPELLVQFQDESVVDDSQLPKDRFSAERLKGVDSTLKIQPAELGDSAMYLCASSPLGLATGEQYFGPGTRLTVT.